These T cell receptor beta chains were read from a single sample in a study of T-cell memory formation after mild COVID-19. One entry per CDR3 protein, called by TCRdb with MiXCR from the 5' RACE reads. Among 75,000 to 95,000 distinct CDR3 sequences, about 13% were seen once, and the ten largest hold around a quarter. The specimen sequenced was PBMCs or a T cell subset sorted from them (not recorded which). The receptors shown here come from an adult woman who had mild COVID-19 (a few samples of this study predate the infection). Cell type and time point are not known. Each CDR3 is given with its conserved first and last residue. A D gene is named only where the DNA matches it firmly. Clone size is given for some rows only: seen once, a few or many times, or a class if the clone is expanded.

size | J | D | V | DNA | CDR3
few | TRBJ2-1 | - | TRBV7-9 | TGTGCCAGCATAAAATTGGGTTACAATGAGCAGTTCTTC | CASIKLGYNEQFF
- | TRBJ1-2 | TRBD1 | TRBV25-1 | TGTGCCAGCAGTGGGGGACAGATTAACTATGGCTACACCTTC | CASSGGQINYGYTF
- | TRBJ2-7 | - | TRBV27 | TGTGCCAGCAGTTTAGGTGCTACCTACGAGCAGTACTTC | CASSLGATYEQYF
- | TRBJ2-2 | - | TRBV29-1 | TGCAGCGTTAACGAAGGCACCGGGGAGCTGTTTTTT | CSVNEGTGELFF
few | TRBJ2-7 | TRBD1 | TRBV4-1 | TGCGCCAGCAGCCAAGATCAGCTCACAGGGGACTACGAGCAGTACTTC | CASSQDQLTGDYEQYF
- | TRBJ2-5 | TRBD2 | TRBV4-2 | TGTGCCAGCAGCCAAGTTTCTCTAGCGGGAGTCCAGGGGGTAGAGACCCAGTACTTC | CASSQVSLAGVQGVETQYF
few | TRBJ2-3 | - | TRBV5-1 | TGCGCCAGCAGCTTGGACCTGAATTCGGCAGATACGCAGTATTTT | CASSLDLNSADTQYF
few | TRBJ1-1 | - | TRBV12-3/TRBV12-4 | TGTGCCAGCCGGTTTGGGATTCACGCTGAAGCTTTCTTT | CASRFGIHAEAFF
few | TRBJ2-7 | - | TRBV12-3/TRBV12-4 | TGTGCCAGCAGTTTATTACAGGCCTACGAGCAGTACTTC | CASSLLQAYEQYF
few | TRBJ2-1 | TRBD1 | TRBV9 | TGTGCCAGCAGCCTAACCCCCGGGACAGGGGTCCACAATGAGCAGTTCTTC | CASSLTPGTGVHNEQFF
- | TRBJ1-2 | - | TRBV12-3/TRBV12-4 | TGTGCCAGCAAAACCGGGGAGAATGACTATGGCTACACCTTC | CASKTGENDYGYTF
- | TRBJ2-1 | TRBD1 | TRBV19 | TGTGCCAGTAGTACAAGGGACAGCCACAATGAGCAGTTCTTC | CASSTRDSHNEQFF
- | TRBJ1-5 | - | TRBV10-1 | TGCGCCACAACAGATCACGGAAATCAGCCCCAGCATTTT | CATTDHGNQPQHF
- | TRBJ2-3 | - | TRBV7-2 | TGTGCCAGCAGCCCGATCGGGGCAGATACGCAGTATTTT | CASSPIGADTQYF
- | TRBJ1-2 | - | TRBV5-6 | TGTGCCAGCAGCTTGGGGACAGTTCCTCCCGGCTACACCTTC | CASSLGTVPPGYTF
- | TRBJ2-5 | - | TRBV30 | TGTGCCTGGAGTGTACGGTGGCTAGAGGGAGAGACCCAGTACTTC | CAWSVRWLEGETQYF
once | TRBJ2-2 | TRBD1 | TRBV12-5 | TGTGCTAGTGGTTTGCCGCTCAGGGGGATTGCCACCGGGGAGCTGTTTTTT | CASGLPLRGIATGELFF
- | TRBJ1-2 | TRBD1 | TRBV13 | TGTGCCAGCAGCCCGAGGACAGGGTCGGGTGGCTACACCTTC | CASSPRTGSGGYTF
few | TRBJ1-5 | - | TRBV19 | TGTGCCAGTAGTATACAGGGACGAATATACGGCAATCAGCCCCAGCATTTT | CASSIQGRIYGNQPQHF
- | TRBJ2-7 | - | TRBV4-1 | TGCGCCAGCAGCCAAGATCGAGTTTCGTACGAGCAGTACTTC | CASSQDRVSYEQYF
- | TRBJ2-1 | TRBD2 | TRBV7-3 | TGTGCCAGCAGCACCGGGACTAGCGGGAGGGGCTACAATGAGCAGTTCTTC | CASSTGTSGRGYNEQFF
few | TRBJ2-7 | - | TRBV6-5 | TGTGCCAGCAGTCAGGACGGACCTCGGGACGAGCAGTACTTC | CASSQDGPRDEQYF
few | TRBJ2-1 | - | TRBV6-5 | TGTGCCAGCAGTTACTTTAGTAAGGGGAATGAGCAGTTCTTC | CASSYFSKGNEQFF
- | TRBJ2-3 | - | TRBV29-1 | TGCAGCGTTGAAGGGACTGTGAGCACAGATACGCAGTATTTT | CSVEGTVSTDTQYF
- | TRBJ2-1 | - | TRBV3-1 | TGTGCCAGCAGCCAAGCAAGCGGTGACTCCAATGGGCGGTTCTTC | CASSQASGDSNGRFF
- | TRBJ2-1 | TRBD2 | TRBV9 | TGTGCCAGCAGCGCCGAGGGACTAGCGGGAGTAGATGAGCAGTTCTTC | CASSAEGLAGVDEQFF
- | TRBJ2-7 | - | TRBV25-1 | TGTGCCAGCAGATCCCACGGTTACGAGCAGTACTTC | CASRSHGYEQYF
few | TRBJ1-1 | - | TRBV7-9 | TGTGCCAGCAGCTTTCCAGGGCCGAACACTGAAGCTTTCTTT | CASSFPGPNTEAFF
- | TRBJ2-7 | TRBD2 | TRBV9 | TGTGCCAGCAGCGCCTACTCGGGACTAGCGGTTCGGGTGGACGAGCAGTACTTC | CASSAYSGLAVRVDEQYF
- | TRBJ2-7 | - | TRBV24-1 | TGTGCCACCAGTGATTTGCAGGACGGTACCTACGAGCAGTACTTC | CATSDLQDGTYEQYF
- | TRBJ2-5 | - | TRBV5-6 | TGTGCCAGCAGCTTGACCCAAGAGACCCAGTACTTC | CASSLTQETQYF
- | TRBJ2-2 | TRBD1 | TRBV4-1 | TGCGCCAGCAGCCAAGTACAGGGGGCATACACCGGGGAGCTGTTTTTT | CASSQVQGAYTGELFF
few | TRBJ2-1 | TRBD2 | TRBV7-9 | TGTGCCAGCAGCACTGACGGGACTAGCGGGGGCAATGAGCAGTTCTTC | CASSTDGTSGGNEQFF
few | TRBJ2-2 | - | TRBV9 | TGTGCCAGCAGCACTACTAGTAGCGGGGAGCTGTTTTTT | CASSTTSSGELFF
- | TRBJ2-5 | TRBD2 | TRBV4-1 | TGCGCCAGCAGCCAAGTTCCAGGGAGGGATTCGGAGACCCAGTACTTC | CASSQVPGRDSETQYF
few | TRBJ2-5 | TRBD2 | TRBV12-3/TRBV12-4 | TGTGCCAGCAGTTCACGAGCGGGAGGGCCGGAGACCCAGTACTTC | CASSSRAGGPETQYF
few | TRBJ2-7 | TRBD1 | TRBV19 | TGTGCCAGTAGTATTCTTGGGACAGGTGACAACGAGCAGTACTTC | CASSILGTGDNEQYF
many | TRBJ2-2 | - | TRBV2 | TGTGCCAGCAGTGATCCAACAGAATACACCGGGGAGCTGTTTTTT | CASSDPTEYTGELFF
- | TRBJ1-5 | TRBD1 | TRBV24-1 | TGTGCCACCAGTGATCCTTTGACAGGGGGTAATCAGCCCCAGCATTTT | CATSDPLTGGNQPQHF
few | TRBJ1-1 | - | TRBV6-5 | TGTGCCAGCAGGCTCGGGGGGCGGACTGAAGCTTTCTTT | CASRLGGRTEAFF
few | TRBJ1-2 | - | TRBV29-1 | TGCAGCGCCGAGATGGGGCTTGCTGGCTACACCTTC | CSAEMGLAGYTF
- | TRBJ2-7 | - | TRBV20-1 | TGCAGTGCTAGACCCGGGACCGACAACGACGCACCCTACGAGCAGTACTTC | CSARPGTDNDAPYEQYF
few | TRBJ2-1 | - | TRBV11-3 | TGTGCCAGCAGCTTTTCTGGCGGAGCCTACAATGAGCAGTTCTTC | CASSFSGGAYNEQFF
- | TRBJ2-7 | TRBD1 | TRBV9 | TGTGCCAGCAACCCAGGCGGTTCCGGGACAGGGGACTACGAGCAGTACTTC | CASNPGGSGTGDYEQYF
- | TRBJ1-2 | TRBD1 | TRBV6-5 | TGTGCCAGCAGTTACCGTACAGGGGGCGGCTATGGCTACACCTTC | CASSYRTGGGYGYTF
few | TRBJ2-1 | - | TRBV30 | TGTGCCTGGAGTGTACGTGGGACTTATACCTACAATGAGCAGTTCTTC | CAWSVRGTYTYNEQFF
few | TRBJ2-2 | - | TRBV12-3/TRBV12-4 | TGTGGGACCGTTAACACCGGGGAGCTGTTTTTT | CGTVNTGELFF
- | TRBJ2-5 | TRBD2 | TRBV7-6 | TGTGCCAGCAGCCCCAGCGGGGGGGGCCAGTACTTC | CASSPSGGGQYF
- | TRBJ2-1 | - | TRBV5-4 | TGTGCCAGCAGCTTGGTCACAGGCCAGCAGTTCTTC | CASSLVTGQQFF
many | TRBJ1-1 | - | TRBV5-1 | TGCGCCAGCAGCTTGGACCCCGGAGCTGGGCAGAACACTGAAGCTTTCTTT | CASSLDPGAGQNTEAFF
many | TRBJ2-6 | - | TRBV6-6 | TGTGCCAGCGGACAGCTCAGCTCTGGGGCCAACGTCCTGACTTTC | CASGQLSSGANVLTF
- | TRBJ2-1 | TRBD2 | TRBV27 | TGTGCCAGCAGAGACGAGCTTTACGGGGGGGGTGAGCAGTTCTTC | CASRDELYGGGEQFF
few | TRBJ1-1 | TRBD1 | TRBV27 | TGTGCCAGCAGTCCGCACCAGGGGGCGGTTGAAGCTTTCTTT | CASSPHQGAVEAFF
- | TRBJ2-7 | - | TRBV20-1 | TGCAGTGCCAGTGGGCGGCCATTCCTCTCCTACGAGCAGTACTTC | CSASGRPFLSYEQYF
- | TRBJ2-2 | - | TRBV11-2 | TGTGCCAGCAGCCATCTCGGTGAAGGGTTGGCCCCCGGGGAGCTGTTTTTT | CASSHLGEGLAPGELFF
- | TRBJ1-6 | - | TRBV12-3/TRBV12-4 | TGTGCCAGCAGTTCGGGCCTTTATAATTCACCCCTCCACTTT | CASSSGLYNSPLHF
- | TRBJ2-3 | - | TRBV27 | TGTGCCAGCACCCCCAGCGGGTGGGATACGCAGTATTTT | CASTPSGWDTQYF
few | TRBJ2-3 | - | TRBV11-3 | TGTGCCAGCAGCTTAGGAGGAGGGAGTAACACAGATACGCAGTATTTT | CASSLGGGSNTDTQYF